This TCR beta chain emerged from a study of blood T cell repertoires in COVID-19. Study-wide context: T cells, B-cell-depleted T cells, or PBMCs supplied cDNA or gDNA.

In the original analysis: Estimated nucleated cell counts came from reference gene primer amplification. Libraries were prepared by immunoSEQ multiplex PCR; TCRdb keeps only in-frame clonotypes and omits some of them. From that table come the V and J calls and clone size; the DNA was used to work out D and trimming. The sample contains approximately 46,000 clones, over 80% of which appear only once. Germline-derived CDR1 and CDR2 are SEHNR and FQNEAQ (reference sequence). Trimming stripped 1 base from V and 4 bases from J, with 10 bases between. The CDR3 extends over 14 amino acids. V gene TRBV7-9 combines with J gene TRBJ1-2; TRBD1 might be the D (6 bases). Sequencing used peripheral blood. This receptor was obtained from a human donor in a cohort sampled during active COVID-19. The CDR3 nucleotides read TGTGCCAGCAGCTTAGGGGCAGGGGTCTATGGCTACACCTTC. Its translation is CASSLGAGVYGYTF.